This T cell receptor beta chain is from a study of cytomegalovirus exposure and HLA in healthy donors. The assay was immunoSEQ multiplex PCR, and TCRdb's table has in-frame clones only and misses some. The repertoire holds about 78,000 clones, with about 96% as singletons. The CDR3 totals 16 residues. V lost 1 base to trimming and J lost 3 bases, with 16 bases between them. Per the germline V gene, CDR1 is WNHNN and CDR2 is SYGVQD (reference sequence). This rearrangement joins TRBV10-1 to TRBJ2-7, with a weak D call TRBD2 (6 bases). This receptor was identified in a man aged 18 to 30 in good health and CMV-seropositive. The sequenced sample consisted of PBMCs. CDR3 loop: CASSEFTSTENYEQYF. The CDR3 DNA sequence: TGCGCCAGCAGTGAGTTTACTAGCACGGAAAACTACGAGCAGTACTTC.